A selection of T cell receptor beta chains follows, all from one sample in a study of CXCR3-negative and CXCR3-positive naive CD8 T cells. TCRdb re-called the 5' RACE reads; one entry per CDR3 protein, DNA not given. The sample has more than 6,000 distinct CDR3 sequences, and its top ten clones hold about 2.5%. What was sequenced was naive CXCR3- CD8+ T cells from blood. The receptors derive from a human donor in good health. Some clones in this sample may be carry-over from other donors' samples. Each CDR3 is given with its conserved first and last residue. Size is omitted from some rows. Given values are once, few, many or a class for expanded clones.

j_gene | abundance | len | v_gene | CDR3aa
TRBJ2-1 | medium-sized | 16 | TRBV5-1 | CASSNNRSPAYNEQFF
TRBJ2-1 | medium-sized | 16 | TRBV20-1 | CSARSRTSGSSGEQFF
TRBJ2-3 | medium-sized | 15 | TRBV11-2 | CASSLLAGSTDTQYF
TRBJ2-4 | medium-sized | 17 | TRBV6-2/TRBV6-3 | CASSYELAGGAKNIQYF
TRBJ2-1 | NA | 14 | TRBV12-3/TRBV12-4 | CASSLGLTYNEQFF
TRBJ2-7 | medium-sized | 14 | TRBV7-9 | CASSLLEAGDKQYF
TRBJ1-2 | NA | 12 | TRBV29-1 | CSVSDNNYGYTF
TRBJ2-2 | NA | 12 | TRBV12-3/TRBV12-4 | CASSLLPGELFF
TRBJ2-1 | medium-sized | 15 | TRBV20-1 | CSARGIAGVGNEQFF
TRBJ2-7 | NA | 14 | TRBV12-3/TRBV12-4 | CASSPEGRSYEQYF
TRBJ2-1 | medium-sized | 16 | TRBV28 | CASSTSLARWDNEQFF
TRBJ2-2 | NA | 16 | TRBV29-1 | CSVESLRESGTGELFF
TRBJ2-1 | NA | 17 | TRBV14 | CASSPRLAGGPRDEQFF
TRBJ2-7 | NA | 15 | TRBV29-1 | CSVEGPGTGAPEQYF
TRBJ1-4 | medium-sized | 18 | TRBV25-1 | CASSPYGGKDATNEKLFF
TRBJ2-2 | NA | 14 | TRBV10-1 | CASSESGMTGELFF
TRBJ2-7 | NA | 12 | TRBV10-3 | CAISVVSYEQYF
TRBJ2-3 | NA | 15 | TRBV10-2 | CASSESSASTDTQYF
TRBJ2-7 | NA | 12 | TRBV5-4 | CASSLSLEQPIF
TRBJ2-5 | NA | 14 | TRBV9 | CASSVGSWEETQYF
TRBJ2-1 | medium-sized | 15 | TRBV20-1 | CSAAAGTSSYNEQFF
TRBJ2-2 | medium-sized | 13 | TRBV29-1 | CSSGSANTGELFF
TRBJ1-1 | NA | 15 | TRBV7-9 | CASSLIGPMNTEAFF
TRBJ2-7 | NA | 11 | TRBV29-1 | CSVMGDYEQYF